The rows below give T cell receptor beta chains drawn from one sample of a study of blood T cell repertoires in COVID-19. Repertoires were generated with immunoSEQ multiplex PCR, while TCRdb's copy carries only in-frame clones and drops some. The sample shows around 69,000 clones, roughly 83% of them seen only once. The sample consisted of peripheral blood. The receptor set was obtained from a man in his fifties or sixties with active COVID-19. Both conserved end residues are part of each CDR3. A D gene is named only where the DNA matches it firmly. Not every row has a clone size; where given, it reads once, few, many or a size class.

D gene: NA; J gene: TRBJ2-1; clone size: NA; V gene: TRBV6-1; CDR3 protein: CASSEWQMEEQFF
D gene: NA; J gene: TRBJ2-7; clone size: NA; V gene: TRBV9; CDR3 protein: CASSDSTGSPPTSQYF
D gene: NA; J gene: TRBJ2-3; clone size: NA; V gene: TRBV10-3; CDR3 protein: CATNRASTDTQYF
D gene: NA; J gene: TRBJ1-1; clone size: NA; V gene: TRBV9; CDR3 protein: CASSVGAGDTEAFF
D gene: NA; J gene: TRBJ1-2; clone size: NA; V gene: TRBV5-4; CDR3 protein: CASSLGGPDRRKGYGYTF
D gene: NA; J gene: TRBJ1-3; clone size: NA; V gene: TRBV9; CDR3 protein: CASSVEAGVLSGNTIYF
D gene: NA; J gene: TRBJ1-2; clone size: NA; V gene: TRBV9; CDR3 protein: CASGERSYGYTF
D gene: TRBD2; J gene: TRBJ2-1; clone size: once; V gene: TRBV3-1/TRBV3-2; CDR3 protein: CASSLGAGAYNEQFF
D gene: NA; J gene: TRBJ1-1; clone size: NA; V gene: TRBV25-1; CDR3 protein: CASSEWGGAPEAFF
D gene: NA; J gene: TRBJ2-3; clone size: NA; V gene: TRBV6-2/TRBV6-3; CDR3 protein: CASSHSSDTQYF
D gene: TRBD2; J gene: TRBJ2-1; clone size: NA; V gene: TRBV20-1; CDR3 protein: CSASSGTKQFF